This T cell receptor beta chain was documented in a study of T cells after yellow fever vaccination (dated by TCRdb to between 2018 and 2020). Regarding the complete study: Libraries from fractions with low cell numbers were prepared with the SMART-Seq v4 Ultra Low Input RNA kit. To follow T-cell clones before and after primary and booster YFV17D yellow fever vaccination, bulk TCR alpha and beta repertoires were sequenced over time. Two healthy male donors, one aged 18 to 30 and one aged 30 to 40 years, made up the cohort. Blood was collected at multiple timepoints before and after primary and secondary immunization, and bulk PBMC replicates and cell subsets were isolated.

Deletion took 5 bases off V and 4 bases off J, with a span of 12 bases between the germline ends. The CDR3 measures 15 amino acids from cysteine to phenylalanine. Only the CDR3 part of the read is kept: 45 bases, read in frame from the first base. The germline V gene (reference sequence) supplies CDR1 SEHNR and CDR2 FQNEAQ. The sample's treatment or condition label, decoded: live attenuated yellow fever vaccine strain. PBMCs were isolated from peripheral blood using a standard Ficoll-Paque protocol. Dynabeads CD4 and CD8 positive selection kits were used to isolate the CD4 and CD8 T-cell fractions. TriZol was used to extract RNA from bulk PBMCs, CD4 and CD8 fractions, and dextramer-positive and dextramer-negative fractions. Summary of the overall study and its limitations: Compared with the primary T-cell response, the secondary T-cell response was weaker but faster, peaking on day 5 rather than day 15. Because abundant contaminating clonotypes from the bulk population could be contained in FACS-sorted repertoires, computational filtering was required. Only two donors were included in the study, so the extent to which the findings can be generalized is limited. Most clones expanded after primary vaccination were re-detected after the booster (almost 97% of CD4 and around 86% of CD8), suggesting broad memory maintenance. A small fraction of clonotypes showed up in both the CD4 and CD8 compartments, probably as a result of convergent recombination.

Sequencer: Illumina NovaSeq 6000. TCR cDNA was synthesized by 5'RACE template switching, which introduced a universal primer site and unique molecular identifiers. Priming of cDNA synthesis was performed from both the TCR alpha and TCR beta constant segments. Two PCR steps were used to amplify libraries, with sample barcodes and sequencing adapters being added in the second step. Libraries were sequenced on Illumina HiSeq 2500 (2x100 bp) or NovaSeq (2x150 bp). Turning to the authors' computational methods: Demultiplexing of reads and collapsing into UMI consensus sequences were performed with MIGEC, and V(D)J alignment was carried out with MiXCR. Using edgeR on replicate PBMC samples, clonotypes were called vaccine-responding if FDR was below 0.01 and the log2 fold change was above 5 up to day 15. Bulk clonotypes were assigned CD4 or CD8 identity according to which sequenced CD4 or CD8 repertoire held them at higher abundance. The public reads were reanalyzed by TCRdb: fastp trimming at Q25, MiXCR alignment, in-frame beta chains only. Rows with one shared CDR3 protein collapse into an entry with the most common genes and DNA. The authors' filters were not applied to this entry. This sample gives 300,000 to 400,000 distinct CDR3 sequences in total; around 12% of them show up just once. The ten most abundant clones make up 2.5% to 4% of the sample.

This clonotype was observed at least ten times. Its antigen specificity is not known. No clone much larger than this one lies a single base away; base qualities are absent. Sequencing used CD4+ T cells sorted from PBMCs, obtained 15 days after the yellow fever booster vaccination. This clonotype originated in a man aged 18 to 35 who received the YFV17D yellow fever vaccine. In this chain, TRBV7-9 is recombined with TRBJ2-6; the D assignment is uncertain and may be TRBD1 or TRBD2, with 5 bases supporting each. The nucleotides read TGTGCCAGCAGCCAGGGAGTGAGCGGGGCCAACGTCCTGACTTTC. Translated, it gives CASSQGVSGANVLTF.